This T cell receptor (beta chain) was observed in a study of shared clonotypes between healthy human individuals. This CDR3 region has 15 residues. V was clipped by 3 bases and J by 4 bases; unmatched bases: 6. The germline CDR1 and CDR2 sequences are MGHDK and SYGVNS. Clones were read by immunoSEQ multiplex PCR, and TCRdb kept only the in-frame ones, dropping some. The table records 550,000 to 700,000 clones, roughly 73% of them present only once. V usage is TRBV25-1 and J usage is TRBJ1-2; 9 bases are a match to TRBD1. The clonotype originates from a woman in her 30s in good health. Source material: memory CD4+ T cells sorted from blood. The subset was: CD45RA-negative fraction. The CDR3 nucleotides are TGTGCCAGCAGTGACCCGACAGGGGGTTCCTATGGCTACACCTTC. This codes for CASSDPTGGSYGYTF.